The subject of this entry is one TCR beta chain. This clone was recorded once. The specificity of this receptor is unknown. Per-base qualities were not stored, and no clone one base away is much larger. CDR1 and CDR2, per the germline V gene, are SNHLY and FYNNEI. After removal of 4 bases from V and 6 bases from J, the junction retains 10 bases not matched to a gene. Taken from cysteine to phenylalanine, the CDR3 has 15 residues. The DNA shown is the 45-base CDR3, in frame from base 1. This sample stems from a study of cytomegalovirus exposure and HLA in healthy donors (dated by TCRdb to 2017 to 2019). About the study as a whole: In an earlier analysis of under 600 of the donors, 276 Gb of sequence data and approximately 100 million unique TCR beta sequences from 150 million to 200 million T cells were reported. An early release that covered around 590 HLA-typed donors contained 300 to 350 gigabases of sequencing data and tens of millions of unique TCR sequences. Of the roughly 400 genotyped donors, around 81% fell in the genetic ancestry cluster associated with self-reported Caucasian donors. The study was designed to test whether signatures of past pathogen exposure could be identified by cataloging public T cell receptors. The T cell repertoires of some 700 subjects were profiled by immunosequencing and related to cytomegalovirus serostatus. Besides the first cohort of 550 to 750 subjects, a separate validation cohort made up of some 110 different subjects was used. To predict cytomegalovirus infection status, the study combined high-throughput TCR immunosequencing, statistical association of individual TCRs with disease status, and machine learning. To study patterns of TCR occurrence, a later analysis re-analyzed previously published TCR beta repertoires from several hundred donors and added high-resolution HLA genotyping. Rather than using new phenotypic data, the later analysis identified candidate immune exposures from TCR beta sequences and from how often those sequences occurred across donors. An earlier analysis of some 500 of the donors applied high-throughput TCR beta sequencing to assess whether each TCR beta V gene segment acted as functional or pseudogenic. Alongside the repertoire data, information on donor age, sex, ethnicity and CMV serostatus was compiled. In a later genetic analysis, genome-wide SNP genotypes for about 55% of the 666 donors were used, and that subset was treated as a discovery cohort. Every repertoire in the discovery cohort had been generated on one and the same sequencing platform. HLA typing included class I and class II loci at four-digit resolution. Typing coverage varied by locus: roughly 629-630 donors for A, B, C, DRB1 and DQB1; more than 500 for DQA1; more than 600 for DPA1; under 490 for DPB1. Four to six DR-DQ haplotypes were handled as single units for association and clustering, since linkage in the cohort was strong. Among some 400 genotyped donors of the cohort, an average of approximately 250,000 unique TCR beta nucleotide sequences were sequenced per donor, around 20% of them non-productive. What the study reported, not specific to this receptor: An earlier analysis of 450 to 750 of the donors showed that most TCR beta V segments appeared in productive rearrangements either about 87% or about 30% of the time, which broadly matched IMGT annotations. Cytomegalovirus status was reported to be diagnosed by the classifier with high specificity and sensitivity in both the original and validation cohorts. While some public TCRs were present in many individuals, most TCR sequences turned up only very rarely across donors. A cluster of highly shared sequence variants was judged likely to be a technical artifact of the sequencing pipeline. Specific HLA alleles were associated with 15,000 to 20,000 TCR beta sequences at a false discovery rate of 0.05 in a later analysis. Linkage disequilibrium might explain the correlated functional status among segregating V segments, but an unknown experimental factor could not be ruled out. This cohort had only TCR beta chains sequenced, and the lack of alpha or paired-chain data limited which features could be detected. For the cohort, immune exposure information was limited to CMV serostatus. V-gene and J-gene trimming of TCR beta chains was associated with a missense DCLRE1C variant in a later genetic analysis, and the association was replicated in an independent cohort. In a later analysis, the rate of TCR association differed among HLA loci, with DRB1 alleles having the most associated TCRs and HLA-C alleles having the fewest. Because HLA typing was unavailable for some donors at each locus, only the typed subset was used in association tests. In vitro tests confirmed that three of the cytomegalovirus-associated TCR beta chains recognize cytomegalovirus antigens. A later analysis found that most CMV-associated TCR beta chains appeared HLA-restricted, with HLA associations seemingly driven largely by CMV exposure. About 17 rarely observed V segments, including chromosome 9 orphons, were excluded from the earlier analysis of almost 600 of the donors because counts were too low. The authors suggested that the approach could potentially be extended to other disease states and immunological phenotypes. In a later genetic analysis, fewer N-insertions in productive TCRs were reported among donors in an Asian-associated ancestry cluster than the 666-donor mean. Because the 87-base-pair reads could not distinguish some IMGT-functional V segments, including TRBV6-2 and TRBV6-3, those segments were excluded. Roughly uniform sequencing depth across donors was assumed in presence/absence analyses, although this assumption may not hold. In the study, some 160 TCR beta chains were listed as associated with cytomegalovirus. Compared with equally common non-associated chains, HLA-associated TCR beta chains in a later analysis were more clonally expanded and had lower generation probabilities. A further reported finding was that TCR beta sequences accurately predicted the HLA-A and HLA-B alleles for most subjects in the first cohort. When HLA alleles, especially DR and DQ, strongly co-occurred, attributing TCR associations to individual alleles was difficult. According to a later analysis, parvovirus B19, influenza, CMV and Epstein-Barr virus appeared linked to several top co-occurrence clusters.

The library was built by means of the immunoSEQ multiplex PCR assay. For the multiplex PCR, a mixture combining 60 forward primers for TCR Vbeta segments and 13 reverse primers for TCR Jbeta segments was used. Amplification of the CDR3 region of rearranged TCR beta genes was performed with a multiplex PCR assay on genomic DNA. On the Illumina HiSeq System, the amplified TCR beta libraries were sequenced as 87-base-pair reads. The authors' pipeline ran thus. A later analysis counted approximately 74 million unique TCR beta chains across the approximately 700 repertoires, and 10 million to 12 million of these chains were shared by at least two donors. Raw reads were error-corrected and collapsed into unique sequences with a nearest-neighbor algorithm that merged closely related sequences to remove PCR and sequencing errors. Alignment of CDR3 sequences to IMGT reference sequences was used to assign V, D and J gene segments. For a sequence to be retained, a match of at least six nucleotides to both a V gene segment and a J gene segment was required. Rearrangements were called productive when the CDR3 lacked stop codons and stayed in frame with V and J; all others were non-productive. CDR3 was defined by IMGT convention, running from the second conserved V-encoded cysteine to the conserved J-encoded phenylalanine. The earlier analysis of a few hundred of the donors excluded sequences that lacked an unambiguous match to a single V gene segment. An earlier analysis of fewer than 650 of the donors classified V segments as functional when productive rearrangements were above 56.7% and as segregating when the standard deviation between donors was above 5%. A statistical classification framework was developed to diagnose cytomegalovirus status using the catalog of TCR beta chain sequences. In a later analysis, TCR nucleotide sequences were compared against IMGT/GENE-DB human TR gene sequences so that V and J genes could be assigned. The TCRdist pipeline was used in a later analysis to assign CDR3 sequences and most-parsimonious VDJ recombination scenarios. In a later analysis, each TCR beta chain was defined by its CDR3 amino acid sequence together with its V-gene family, and reads without a unique V-gene family were excluded. As a way to deal with suspected cross-contamination and a sequencing artifact, a later analysis dropped 450 to 700 nucleotide sequences that were highly shared and had low generation probability. In a later analysis, a clonal expansion index for each public chain was calculated from normalized within-repertoire ranks of inferred template counts. Generation probabilities in a later analysis came from a VDJ recombination model fitted to out-of-frame rearrangements, and those results were checked against IGoR. A later analysis scored TCR-TCR, TCR-HLA and TCR-CMV co-occurrence with hypergeometric tests, applying a repertoire-size bias correction to TCR pairs. In a later analysis, false discovery rates were estimated by permuting HLA or CMV assignments 20 times. In a later analysis, co-occurring TCRs were grouped using DBSCAN, and TCRdist sequence similarity was added for clustering within HLA-allele-positive subsets. Repertoires with fewer than 30,000 or more than 120,000 public chains were left out of co-occurrence clustering, as were about 5 repertoires with anomalous nucleotide sharing. The table was pulled from immuneACCESS by TCRdb, which kept in-frame rearrangements only. Such tables lose some clones; where checked, under half of the loss comes from unresolved V genes, and the rest has no known cause. V, J and clone size reflect that table, while D and trimming were determined from the DNA. Across this sample there are some 150,000 clones, with roughly 84% seen only once. Jointly, the top ten make up around 1.5% of the sample.

In total, around 600 healthy bone marrow donors made up the cohort. At the time of sampling, every cohort member was nominally healthy, though immune exposures that went unrecorded were likely present. The donor was CMV seronegative and was included in the group of a few hundred seronegative cohort members. A peripheral blood sample was provided by each donor, and peripheral blood mononuclear cells were used for TCR beta sequencing. The Qiagen DNeasy Blood Extraction Kit was used to extract genomic DNA from the blood cell samples. In this chain, TRBV2 is recombined with TRBJ1-1; TRBD1 fits 8 bases in the junction. The sequencing sample was made of PBMCs. This sequence originates from a male donor in good health and CMV-seronegative. The nucleotide sequence reads TGTGCCAGCAGTGCAGCGGGACAGGATTACGCTGAAGCTTTCTTT. It is translated as CASSAAGQDYAEAFF.